A selection of T cell receptor beta chains follows, all from one sample in a study of human T cells and chemical hapten exposure. TCRdb reanalysed the RACE reads using MiXCR and keeps one entry per CDR3 protein. This table has 95,000 to 150,000 distinct CDR3 sequences, approximately 14% appearing once. Sample: whole blood, taken in connection with sensitization to the hapten diphenylcyclopropenone (DPC). The receptor source for this set is a man between 18 and 29 years old with alopecia areata. Some clones in this sample may be carry-over from other donors' samples. CDR3s include the opening cysteine and the closing phenylalanine or tryptophan. The D gene is left open where the match is weak. The listing skips clone size in some rows; elsewhere it reads once, few, many or a size class.

V,D,size,J,CDR3,DNA
TRBV10-3,TRBD1,few,TRBJ1-1,CASRQGMNTEAFF,TGTGCCAGCCGACAGGGGATGAACACTGAAGCTTTCTTT
TRBV12-3/TRBV12-4,-,few,TRBJ1-2,CASSLAEEAGYTF,TGTGCCAGCAGTTTGGCAGAGGAGGCAGGCTACACCTTC
TRBV9,TRBD1,-,TRBJ2-1,CASSVQGAQNEQFF,TGTGCCAGCAGCGTACAGGGGGCGCAGAATGAGCAGTTCTTC
TRBV5-1,-,-,TRBJ2-1,CASSAGGFEQFF,TGCGCCAGCAGCGCTGGGGGGTTTGAGCAGTTCTTC
TRBV11-2,-,few,TRBJ1-2,CASSLEIRANYGYTF,TGTGCCAGCAGCTTAGAGATCCGAGCTAACTATGGCTACACCTTC
TRBV4-3,-,-,TRBJ2-3,CASSPTQGTTDTQYF,TGCGCCAGCAGCCCAACACAGGGAACCACAGATACGCAGTATTTT
TRBV11-2,TRBD2,-,TRBJ2-1,CASSSLAGANNEQFF,TGTGCCAGCAGCTCGCTAGCGGGAGCTAACAATGAGCAGTTCTTC
TRBV20-1,-,few,TRBJ1-2,CSASVTGGGYTF,TGCAGTGCTAGTGTGACTGGGGGAGGCTACACCTTC
TRBV7-3,-,-,TRBJ1-1,CASSRRPGGEAFF,TGTGCCAGCAGCCGTCGACCGGGAGGCGAAGCTTTCTTT
TRBV29-1,-,-,TRBJ2-7,CSVAVLGQDLDEQYF,TGCAGCGTTGCCGTGCTGGGGCAGGATCTCGACGAGCAGTACTTC
TRBV29-1,-,few,TRBJ2-2,CSVGGLDTGELFF,TGCAGCGTTGGGGGGTTGGACACCGGGGAGCTGTTTTTT
TRBV5-6,TRBD1,few,TRBJ2-5,CASSLETGLGTQYF,TGTGCCAGCAGCTTGGAGACAGGGTTGGGGACCCAGTACTTC
TRBV7-8,-,many,TRBJ1-5,CASSPDRSLGQPQHF,TGTGCCAGCAGCCCAGACAGGTCGTTGGGTCAGCCCCAGCATTTT
TRBV2,-,-,TRBJ1-2,CASSDSRLSNYGYTF,TGTGCCAGCAGTGACAGCAGGCTTTCTAACTATGGCTACACCTTC
TRBV6-5,-,-,TRBJ1-5,CASSVQVNQPQHF,TGTGCCAGCAGTGTACAGGTCAATCAGCCCCAGCATTTT
TRBV10-3,-,-,TRBJ1-6,CAISVNRETGSPLHF,TGTGCCATCAGTGTCAACAGGGAAACGGGTTCACCCCTCCACTTT
TRBV27,-,-,TRBJ1-5,CASSFGLGQPQHF,TGTGCCAGCAGTTTTGGGTTGGGTCAGCCCCAGCATTTT
TRBV12-3/TRBV12-4,TRBD1,few,TRBJ1-5,CASSFGQGARQPQHF,TGTGCCAGCAGTTTTGGACAGGGGGCGAGACAGCCCCAGCATTTT
TRBV7-3,-,many,TRBJ2-5,CASSSDSLLQETQYF,TGTGCCAGCAGCTCGGACAGCCTCCTCCAAGAGACCCAGTACTTC
TRBV12-5,-,few,TRBJ2-1,CASGPGSSYNEQFF,TGTGCTAGTGGACCAGGGAGCTCCTACAATGAGCAGTTCTTC
TRBV6-5,TRBD1,many,TRBJ1-5,CASTLGTGVNQPQHF,TGTGCCAGCACCCTGGGGACAGGGGTTAATCAGCCCCAGCATTTT
TRBV6-2/TRBV6-3,TRBD1,many,TRBJ1-6,CASSRQGRTYNSPLHF,TGTGCCAGCAGCCGACAGGGACGAACCTATAATTCACCCCTCCACTTT
TRBV6-2/TRBV6-3,TRBD1,few,TRBJ1-5,CASTKGAAQPQHF,TGTGCCAGCACGAAGGGGGCGGCTCAGCCCCAGCATTTT
TRBV11-2,TRBD1,-,TRBJ1-6,CASRSRDRINSPLHF,TGTGCCAGCAGGTCGAGGGACAGGATTAATTCACCCCTCCACTTT
TRBV7-9,-,few,TRBJ1-5,CASSLEGKQPQHF,TGTGCCAGCAGCTTAGAAGGGAAACAGCCCCAGCATTTT
TRBV16,TRBD1,few,TRBJ1-4,CASSQMGQGDEKLFF,TGTGCCAGCAGCCAAATGGGACAGGGGGATGAAAAACTGTTTTTT
TRBV24-1,-,few,TRBJ1-5,CATLDYRDIQPQHF,TGTGCCACCCTCGACTACAGGGATATTCAGCCCCAGCATTTT
TRBV12-3/TRBV12-4,TRBD1,-,TRBJ2-7,CASSSTGTGIDEQYF,TGTGCCAGCAGTTCTACCGGGACAGGGATCGACGAGCAGTACTTC
TRBV7-2,TRBD1,-,TRBJ1-6,CASSLPSGGRNNSPLHF,TGTGCCAGCAGCCTACCCTCAGGGGGGCGTAATAATTCACCCCTCCACTTT
TRBV24-1,-,few,TRBJ2-3,CATSDPTREGADTQYF,TGTGCCACCAGTGACCCTACGAGGGAAGGGGCAGATACGCAGTATTTT
TRBV5-1,-,-,TRBJ2-7,CASRKGTYEQYF,TGCGCCAGCAGAAAGGGTACCTACGAGCAGTACTTC
TRBV7-2,-,many,TRBJ2-1,CASSPGRYNEQFF,TGTGCCAGCAGCCCCGGTAGGTACAATGAGCAGTTCTTC
TRBV6-2/TRBV6-3,-,-,TRBJ2-5,CASSFLLGEETQYF,TGTGCCAGCAGTTTCTTACTAGGGGAAGAGACCCAGTACTTC
TRBV7-6,-,-,TRBJ2-2,CASSLELSGELFF,TGTGCCAGCAGCTTAGAGCTATCCGGGGAGCTGTTTTTT
TRBV7-2,TRBD1,once,TRBJ1-1,CASSRQQGAFTEAFF,TGTGCCAGCAGCCGCCAACAGGGGGCGTTCACTGAAGCTTTCTTT
TRBV29-1,TRBD1,-,TRBJ2-1,CSVTGTGDYNEQFF,TGCAGCGTTACCGGGACAGGGGACTACAATGAGCAGTTCTTC
TRBV25-1,-,few,TRBJ2-1,CASSDRFEQFF,TGTGCCAGCAGTGACCGGTTTGAGCAGTTCTTC
TRBV20-1,-,-,TRBJ1-1,CSAPGGQLNTEAFF,TGCAGTGCTCCTGGGGGACAACTGAACACTGAAGCTTTCTTT
TRBV29-1,TRBD1,many,TRBJ2-1,CSVAPTGELEQFF,TGCAGCGTTGCCCCGACAGGGGAGCTTGAGCAGTTCTTC
TRBV7-3,TRBD2,-,TRBJ2-2,CASSPPGRERSGELFF,TGTGCCAGCAGCCCACCGGGGAGGGAAAGGTCCGGGGAGCTGTTTTTT
TRBV5-1,-,-,TRBJ2-3,CASSLRGSLTDTQYF,TGCGCCAGCAGCTTGCGGGGTAGTTTAACAGATACGCAGTATTTT
TRBV28,-,-,TRBJ2-5,CATTIAASEGETQYF,TGTGCCACCACCATTGCGGCTAGCGAAGGAGAGACCCAGTACTTC
TRBV20-1,-,-,TRBJ1-1,CSASGQLNTEAFF,TGCAGTGCTAGCGGACAGCTGAACACTGAAGCTTTCTTT
TRBV13,-,few,TRBJ2-7,CASSPDRRYSYEQYF,TGTGCCAGCAGCCCCGACAGGCGCTACTCCTACGAGCAGTACTTC
TRBV10-3,-,-,TRBJ2-1,CAISDREHRAYNEQFF,TGTGCCATCAGTGACCGGGAGCATCGGGCCTACAATGAGCAGTTCTTC
TRBV27,TRBD1,few,TRBJ1-6,CASSLRRGQGNSPLHF,TGTGCCAGCAGTTTACGGAGGGGACAGGGAAATTCACCCCTCCACTTT
TRBV7-3,-,many,TRBJ2-3,CASSFDRGFTDTQYF,TGTGCCAGCAGCTTCGATCGGGGCTTCACAGATACGCAGTATTTT
TRBV7-6,-,many,TRBJ1-6,CASSLGTNSPLHF,TGTGCCAGCAGCTTAGGAACCAATTCACCCCTCCACTTT